A single sample is the source of the 21 T cell receptor beta chains below, sequenced in a study of T cell repertoires in cytomegalovirus infection. TCRdb called the reads again in MiXCR, with one record for every CDR3 protein. The sample includes about 600,000 distinct CDR3 sequences, roughly 26% of them seen just once. Sequencing was done on a sample of CD8+ T cells from PBMCs. The source of these receptors is a human donor in good health (CMV status not recorded). Some clones in this sample may be carry-over from other donors' samples.

The rearrangement joins TRBV20-1 to TRBJ2-1; 11 bases are shared with TRBD2. Losses at the gene ends were 0 bases for V and 4 bases for J; bases not matched to a gene: 8. The CDR3 loop spans 17 amino acids. The germline V gene has CDR1 DFQATT and CDR2 SNEGSKA (reference sequence). The CDR3 here is CSARDLLAGGQYNEQFF. CDR3 nucleotides: TGCAGTGCTAGAGACCTATTAGCGGGGGGGCAATACAATGAGCAGTTCTTC.

This clonotype has ten or more counts. The chain uses TRBV28 and TRBJ2-2, with D perhaps assigned TRBD1 or TRBD2 (5 bases each). This CDR3 is 15 amino acids long. Trimming shortened V by 2 bases and J by 3 bases, and 10 bases separated the two germline ends. In germline, CDR1 is MDHEN, CDR2 SYDVKM. The chain's CDR3 is CASSLRGKYTGELFF. CDR3 in DNA: TGTGCCAGCAGTTTACGGGGCAAGTACACCGGGGAGCTGTTTTTT.

The chain links TRBV20-1 to TRBJ1-2; the match to TRBD1 covers 7 bases. Germline V gene sequence: CDR1 DFQATT, CDR2 SNEGSKA (reference sequence). J lost 1 base, V lost 0 bases, and 2 bases had no gene match. This CDR3 region has 14 residues. CDR3 protein: CSARDYRGNYGYTF. The CDR3 DNA is TGCAGTGCTAGAGACTACAGGGGTAACTATGGCTACACCTTC.

The count of this clonotype is one. The chain couples TRBV29-1 to TRBJ1-1; no definite D call. The ends were cut back, 0 bases at V and 4 bases at J, with 9 bases in the middle. The CDR3 has 13 residues. Per the germline V gene, CDR1 is SQVTM and CDR2 is ANQGSEA. CDR3: CSVEDRGGTEAFF. CDR3 DNA sequence: TGCAGCGTTGAAGACCGGGGTGGCACTGAAGCTTTCTTT.

The table lists this clonotype with a few counts. The chain uses TRBV20-1 and TRBJ2-5, with TRBD1 identical over 7 bases. Germline CDR1 DFQATT, CDR2 SNEGSKA (reference sequence). This CDR3 is 11 amino acids long. The V gene end was trimmed by 4 bases and the J gene end by 6 bases; junction bases not matched to a gene: 2. CDR3 nucleotide sequence: TGCAGTGCTACGACAGGGCAGACCCAGTACTTC. Protein sequence: CSATTGQTQYF.

In its sample, this clonotype was seen many times. The V call is TRBV6-5, the J call TRBJ2-2; D is undetermined. V lost 0 bases, J lost 8 bases, and 10 bases lay in between. The CDR3 consists of 14 residues. CDR1 and CDR2 (germline): MNHEY, SVGAGI. CDR3 residues: CASSYSRQAGELFF. Here the CDR3 DNA reads TGTGCCAGCAGTTACTCGAGGCAGGCAGGGGAGCTGTTTTTT.

This clonotype was counted between two and nine times. The chain uses TRBV11-2 and TRBJ2-3, with D perhaps matching TRBD2 (6 bases). The CDR3 length is 15 residues. The germline CDR1 and CDR2 sequences are SGHAT and FQNNGV. Deletions cut 5 bases from V and 0 bases from J, with 12 bases between. The CDR3 coding sequence is TGTGCCAGCAGCCCGGGACTCCGAAGCACAGATACGCAGTATTTT. Amino acids: CASSPGLRSTDTQYF.

The V call is TRBV7-9, the J call TRBJ2-2; TRBD2 might be the D (5 bases). This CDR3 comprises 15 residues. Germline V gives CDR1 SEHNR, CDR2 FQNEAQ (reference sequence). V was clipped by 5 bases and J by 3 bases, with 13 bases between them. Here the CDR3 reads CASSPSGIYTGELFF. CDR3 DNA: TGTGCCAGCAGCCCCTCCGGGATTTACACCGGGGAGCTGTTTTTT.

The V gene is TRBV12-3 or TRBV12-4, the J gene TRBJ2-2, with D possibly matching TRBD2 (5 bases). This CDR3 spans 13 amino acids. Trimming pared 8 bases from V and 3 bases from J, leaving 10 bases between. The CDR3 loop is CASLRGYTGELFF. The CDR3 region has the DNA TGTGCCAGCCTCCGGGGTTACACCGGGGAGCTGTTTTTT.

The rearrangement uses TRBV20-1 and TRBJ1-2; D possibly corresponds to TRBD1 (6 bases). Trimming removed 0 bases from V and 4 bases from J, with 12 bases in between. The CDR3 has 14 amino acids. Per germline, CDR1 DFQATT and CDR2 SNEGSKA (reference sequence). The CDR3 protein is CSARDRGPRYGYTF. CDR3 in DNA: TGCAGTGCTAGAGACAGGGGTCCCCGCTATGGCTACACCTTC.

On this clonotype: It may be a read error: a sequence one base away is much more abundant. The CDR3 here is CASSSRAPGVEQFF. The CDR3, as DNA: TGTGCCAGCAGCTCGCGGGCCCCTGGGGTTGAGCAGTTCTTC. The V gene is TRBV7-6, the J gene TRBJ2-1; D is perhaps TRBD2 (5 bases). Trimming pared 4 bases from V and 9 bases from J, leaving 16 bases between. Germline CDR1 SGHVS, CDR2 FNYEAQ. The CDR3 totals 14 residues.

The sample holds a few counts of this clonotype. The V call is TRBV19, the J call TRBJ1-5; tentatively, D is TRBD1 (6 bases). Trimming shortened V by 5 bases and J by 7 bases, and 15 bases separated the two germline ends. Germline loops: CDR1 LNHDA, CDR2 SQIVND (reference sequence). CDR3 length: 14 amino acids. CDR3 DNA: TGTGCCAGTAGTGCGATGGGGGCACGGCAGCCCCAGCATTTT. Translating gives CASSAMGARQPQHF.

This clonotype occurred many times. J is TRBJ1-3 and V is TRBV4-2, with D unresolved. Trimming stripped 4 bases from V and 4 bases from J, with 17 bases between. CDR1 is LGHNA, CDR2 YNFKEQ, per germline. The CDR3 spans 16 residues. CDR3 DNA: TGTGCCAGCAGCCCCTGGGGTAAAGGGCTGGGAAACACCATATATTTT. The encoded protein is CASSPWGKGLGNTIYF.

The chain couples TRBV29-1 to TRBJ2-3; TRBD1 agrees at 7 bases. CDR1 SQVTM and CDR2 ANQGSEA come from the germline V gene. The trim removed 5 bases at V and 4 bases at J, leaving 6 bases unmatched. The CDR3 sequence is 13 residues long. In nucleotides, the CDR3 is TGCAGCGTTCCAGGGGGTAGAGCAGATACGCAGTATTTT. Protein: CSVPGGRADTQYF.

This clonotype was seen at least ten times. The rearrangement joins TRBV7-9 to TRBJ1-3; D is possibly TRBD1 (5 bases). V was shortened by 4 bases and J by 4 bases, with 14 bases between the two germline ends. This CDR3 is 15 amino acids long. The V gene's germline CDR1 is SEHNR and CDR2 FQNEAQ (reference sequence). The CDR3 DNA follows: TGTGCCAGCAGCTCCCCCCAGGGAGCAGGAAACACCATATATTTT. Amino acids: CASSSPQGAGNTIYF.

This clonotype was seen only a few times. V gene TRBV20-1 combines with J gene TRBJ2-5, with a weak D call TRBD1 (5 bases). Trimming cost V 1 base and J 0 bases, with 18 bases left between them. The CDR3 covers 17 residues. From germline, CDR1 is DFQATT and CDR2 SNEGSKA (reference sequence). The CDR3 here is CSARVLPSDSNQETQYF. The CDR3, as DNA: TGCAGTGCTAGAGTCTTGCCCTCCGACAGTAACCAAGAGACCCAGTACTTC.

This clonotype was found many times. The rearrangement uses TRBV7-6 and TRBJ2-1; D possibly corresponds to TRBD2 (6 bases). From germline, CDR1 is SGHVS and CDR2 FNYEAQ. The germline V and J ends were trimmed by 5 bases and 10 bases, with 12 bases remaining between them. CDR3 length: 12 residues. CDR3 in DNA: TGTGCCAGCAGCCCAGGACTAAGCGAGCAGTTCTTC. Translation gives CASSPGLSEQFF.

This clonotype was observed a few times. The chain recombines TRBV5-8 with TRBJ2-1; TRBD2 might be the D (6 bases). Germline assignment: CDR1 SGHTS and CDR2 YDEGEE. V lost 2 bases and J 4 bases, leaving 13 bases between the germline ends. This CDR3 has 15 residues. The CDR3 reads CASSFLASGYNEQFF. The CDR3 coding sequence is TGTGCCAGCAGCTTTCTAGCGTCTGGGTACAATGAGCAGTTCTTC. The full variable domain, in which reference TRBV5-8 and TRBJ2-1 provide the parts outside the CDR3, is EAGVTQSPTHLIKTRGQQATLRCSPISGHTSVYWYQQALGLGLQFLLWYDEGEERNRGNFPPRFSGRQFPNYSSELNVNALELEDSALYLCASSFLASGYNEQFFGPGTRLTVL.

This clonotype was detected many times. J is TRBJ1-1 and V is TRBV12-3 or TRBV12-4; TRBD1 aligns across 7 bases. V was pared by 6 bases and J by 4 bases, with 8 bases of the junction left unmatched. The CDR3 sequence is 14 residues long. Here the CDR3 reads CASSLLQGSTEAFF. For the CDR3, the DNA is TGTGCCAGCAGCCTACTACAGGGGAGCACTGAAGCTTTCTTT.

This clonotype appeared many times. In DNA form, the CDR3 reads TGTGCCAGCAGCTTAGGCGCGGGGGAATGGTCTGAAGCTTTCTTT. This translates into CASSLGAGEWSEAFF. The chain is built from TRBV7-6 and TRBJ1-1, with TRBD1 as a possible D gene (5 bases). V was pared by 1 base and J by 6 bases, with 15 bases between. This CDR3 region has 15 residues. Germline CDR1 SGHVS, CDR2 FNYEAQ. Looking up the rest from reference TRBV7-6 and TRBJ1-1 gives the full variable domain: GAGVSQSPRYKVTKRGQDVALRCDPISGHVSLYWYRQALGQGPEFLTYFNYEAQQDKSGLPNDRFSAERPEGSISTLTIQRTEQRDSAMYRCASSLGAGEWSEAFFGQGTRLTVV.

In its sample, this clonotype was seen many times. V gene TRBV7-2 combines with J gene TRBJ2-1; D is perhaps TRBD2 (6 bases). Trimming took off 5 bases at V and 10 bases at J, with 18 bases between the two ends. CDR1 SGHTA and CDR2 FQGNSA come from the germline V gene. The CDR3 is 14 residues long. The CDR3: CASSPGGAPREQFF. The CDR3 nucleotides are TGTGCCAGCAGCCCCGGCGGGGCTCCTCGAGAGCAGTTCTTC.